Presented here are 20 T cell receptor beta chains from one specimen sequenced in a study of breast tumors, draining lymph nodes, adjacent tissues. TCRdb re-derived calls from the multiplex PCR reads in MiXCR, one entry per CDR3 protein. The table shows under 300,000 distinct CDR3 sequences, with under 40% occurring only once. The lymph nodes were axillary draining lymph nodes from breast cancer patients. What was sequenced was axillary lymph node tissue. These receptors originate from a female donor with breast cancer. Some clones in this sample may be carry-over from other donors' samples.

On this clonotype: Possible read error: a much larger clone is one base away. The chain is built from TRBV11-2 and TRBJ2-1; D is perhaps TRBD2 (5 bases). Germline V gene lookup returns CDR1 SGHAT and CDR2 FQNNGV. The CDR3 is 14 residues long. The V gene lost 3 bases and the J gene lost 3 bases, with 9 bases spanning the gap. The CDR3 region has the DNA TGTGCCAGCAGCTTTTTCGGAGGCTACAATGAGCAGTTCTTC. This codes for CASSFFGGYNEQFF.

In its sample, this clonotype was seen many times. The chain is built from TRBV11-3 and TRBJ2-5; TRBD1 aligns across 9 bases. The CDR3 has 16 residues. J lost 5 bases, V lost 5 bases, and 12 bases had no gene match. Germline-derived CDR1 and CDR2 are SGHNT and YENEEA. CDR3 nucleotide sequence: TGTGCCAGCAGCCCTCGGACAGGGGAAATTCTGGAGACCCAGTACTTC. Encoded protein: CASSPRTGEILETQYF.

This clonotype has a count of ten or more. The V and J genes are TRBV19 and TRBJ2-7, with D possibly matching TRBD2 (5 bases). Deletions cut 10 bases from V and 7 bases from J, with 17 bases between. The germline V gene encodes CDR1 LNHDA and CDR2 SQIVND (reference sequence). This CDR3 contains 12 residues. Here the CDR3 reads CATSREGREQYF. The CDR3 DNA follows: TGTGCCACCTCACGAGAGGGAAGAGAGCAGTACTTC.

Ten or more counts support this clonotype. V is TRBV6-1 and J is TRBJ1-6, with 7 bases fitting TRBD1. The CDR3 has 14 amino acids. Germline CDR1 and CDR2: MNHNS and SASEGT. With 4 bases clipped from V and 7 bases from J, the junction kept 4 bases outside the gene matches. CDR3 nucleotide sequence: TGTGCCAGCAGTGTTTCGGGACAGAATTCACCCCTCCACTTT. Translated, it gives CASSVSGQNSPLHF.

This clonotype has just one count. The chain couples TRBV7-2 to TRBJ1-2, with 8 nucleotides matching TRBD1. In germline, CDR1 is SGHTA, CDR2 FQGNSA. This CDR3 has 13 residues. With V trimmed by 7 bases and J by 2 bases, 3 bases remained unmatched. The CDR3 reads CASKGQANYGYTF. The CDR3 DNA follows: TGTGCCAGCAAGGGACAGGCGAACTATGGCTACACCTTC. Supplemented by reference TRBV7-2 and TRBJ1-2, the full variable domain reads GAGVSQSPSNKVTEKGKDVELRCDPISGHTALYWYRQSLGQGLEFLIYFQGNSAPDKSGLPSDRFSAERTGGSVSTLTIQRTQQEDSAVYLCASKGQANYGYTFGSGTRLTVV.

The genes are TRBV7-9 and TRBJ2-5; D ambiguous. Germline CDR1 reads SEHNR; CDR2 reads FQNEAQ (reference sequence). The CDR3 covers 14 residues. Deletions cut 1 base from V and 5 bases from J, with 11 bases between. CDR3 loop: CASSLVLGGETQYF. The CDR3 DNA follows: TGTGCCAGCAGCTTAGTTCTTGGTGGGGAGACCCAGTACTTC.

This clonotype was observed a single time. Possible read error: a much larger clone is one base away. This chain joins TRBV5-6 and TRBJ1-5; D gene unclear. V lost 0 bases to trimming and J lost 6 bases, with 10 bases between them. Germline-derived CDR1 and CDR2 are SGHDT and YYEEEE. The CDR3 has 14 amino acids. The CDR3 DNA reads TGTGCCAGCAGCTTGGAAGGGTCTCGTCAGCCCCAGCATTTT. Amino acid sequence: CASSLEGSRQPQHF.

This clonotype was counted at least ten times. The CDR3 is CASSQGRGDTQYF. The CDR3 DNA is TGTGCCAGCAGCCAGGGAAGGGGAGATACGCAGTATTTT. This chain connects TRBV9 to TRBJ2-3, with D possibly matching TRBD1 (5 bases). Germline values: CDR1 SGDLS, CDR2 YYNGEE. CDR3 size: 13 residues. Trimming took off 4 bases at V and 5 bases at J, with 11 bases between the two ends. Based on the CDR3 plus reference TRBV9 and TRBJ2-3, the full variable domain is DSGVTQTPKHLITATGQRVTLRCSPRSGDLSVYWYQQSLDQGLQFLIQYYNGEERAKGNILERFSAQQFPDLHSELNLSSLELGDSALYFCASSQGRGDTQYFGPGTRLTVL.

This clonotype was seen many times. The chain has TRBV7-2 and TRBJ1-5; no clear D. This CDR3 region has 17 residues. Trimming left V 1 base short and J 3 bases short, with 16 bases between. CDR1 is SGHTA, CDR2 FQGNSA, per germline. The CDR3: CASSLEVWSQINQPQHF. The CDR3 coding sequence is TGTGCCAGCAGCTTAGAAGTATGGTCACAGATCAATCAGCCCCAGCATTTT.

With respect to this clonotype: Given a much more abundant clone one base away, this may be a read error. CDR3 sequence (DNA): TGTGCCAGCAGCTTAAGCGGGAGGGTACGAGGGACCCGGTACTTC. This encodes CASSLSGRVRGTRYF. The chain links TRBV5-4 to TRBJ2-5; 10 nucleotides line up with TRBD2. Germline values: CDR1 SGHNT, CDR2 YYREEE (reference sequence). The CDR3 covers 15 residues.

In regard to this clonotype: Germline and junction disagree at one end, which may indicate a read error. This chain connects TRBV9 to TRBJ2-5; D tentatively reads TRBD1 or TRBD2 (6 bases each). Per the germline V gene, CDR1 is SGDLS and CDR2 is YYNGEE. This CDR3 has 14 residues. The CDR3 DNA sequence: TGTGCCAGCAGCGTAGAGGGGGATCGGGAGACCCAGTCCTTC. Its protein product is CASSVEGDRETQSF.

There are many counts of this clonotype. This rearrangement joins TRBV2 to TRBJ1-5, with unresolved D. Per the germline V gene, CDR1 is SNHLY and CDR2 is FYNNEI. CDR3 length equals 14 residues. Trimming left V 2 bases short and J 4 bases short, with 9 bases between. The CDR3 loop is CASSELGDNQPQHF. The CDR3 nucleotides are TGTGCCAGCAGTGAACTAGGAGATAATCAGCCCCAGCATTTT.

The table lists this clonotype with a few counts. The V gene is TRBV28, the J gene TRBJ1-4, with D possibly matching TRBD1 (6 bases). The V and J ends lost 6 bases and 7 bases respectively, with 21 bases between them. There are 16 residues in the CDR3. Germline loops: CDR1 MDHEN, CDR2 SYDVKM. CDR3 sequence: CASSGQTSLRGEKLFF. In nucleotides, the CDR3 is TGTGCCAGCAGCGGACAGACTTCCTTAAGGGGTGAAAAACTGTTTTTT.

The rearrangement joins TRBV27 to TRBJ1-5, with D perhaps TRBD1 (6 bases). Germline CDR1 and CDR2: MNHEY and SMNVEV (reference sequence). The CDR3 runs 16 residues. Trimming left V 3 bases short and J 0 bases short, with 12 bases between. DNA of the CDR3: TGTGCCAGCAGTTTTACAGGGTCGGTTAGCAATCAGCCCCAGCATTTT. Translating gives CASSFTGSVSNQPQHF.

This clonotype was picked up many times. The chain employs TRBV19 and TRBJ2-1; D perhaps matches TRBD2 (5 bases). The V end lost 5 bases, the J end lost 7 bases, and 12 bases lay between the germline ends. CDR3 size: 13 residues. Germline V gives CDR1 LNHDA, CDR2 SQIVND (reference sequence). The CDR3 loop reads CASSGFGVNEQFF. CDR3 nucleotide sequence: TGTGCCAGTAGTGGGTTCGGGGTAAATGAGCAGTTCTTC.

This clonotype was seen at least ten times. This chain connects TRBV25-1 to TRBJ2-2; no clear D. Germline values: CDR1 MGHDK, CDR2 SYGVNS. The CDR3 has 13 residues. Trimming left V 7 bases short and J 2 bases short, with 8 bases between. The CDR3 DNA reads as TGTGCCAGCAAGGAAAGAAACACCGGGGAGCTGTTTTTT. Translating gives CASKERNTGELFF.

This clonotype showed up many times. The chain is built from TRBV4-2 and TRBJ2-7; D unresolved. Germline-derived CDR1 and CDR2 are LGHNA and YNFKEQ. This CDR3 has 14 amino acids. Trimming removed 0 bases at V and 0 bases at J, with 6 bases between. CDR3 amino acids: CASSQERISYEQYF. The DNA of the CDR3 is TGTGCCAGCAGCCAAGAACGGATCTCCTACGAGCAGTACTTC.

This clonotype was detected ten times or more. The chain uses TRBV19 and TRBJ2-7; D may match TRBD1 or TRBD2 (5 bases each). V was clipped by 10 bases and J by 1 base, with 14 bases between them. The CDR3 sequence is 13 residues long. Germline CDR1 is LNHDA and CDR2 is SQIVND (reference sequence). CDR3 sequence (DNA): TGTGCCACCGGGACCCAGGGATCCTACGAGCAGTACTTC. Translation gives CATGTQGSYEQYF.

This clonotype occurred many times. This chain links TRBV14 with TRBJ1-2, with unresolved D. This CDR3 is built from 9 residues. V was cut by 7 bases and J by 4 bases, with 1 base left in between. The germline gives CDR1 SGHDN, CDR2 FVKESK. CDR3 nucleotide sequence: TGTGCCAGCATCTATGGCTACACCTTC. Its protein is CASIYGYTF.

Many counts were recorded for this clonotype. The chain carries TRBV5-1 and TRBJ2-2; possible D gene TRBD2, 5 bases. This CDR3 spans 14 amino acids. Germline V gives CDR1 SGHRS, CDR2 YFSETQ. Between the trimmed V and J ends, which lost 5 bases and 1 base, there was a span of 9 bases. The CDR3 loop is CASSPSLNTGELFF. The CDR3 nucleotides are TGCGCCAGCAGTCCTAGCTTGAACACCGGGGAGCTGTTTTTT.